A selection of T cell receptor beta chains follows, all from one sample in a study of T-cell memory formation after mild COVID-19. TCRdb fed the 5' RACE reads into MiXCR, producing one record per CDR3 protein. This repertoire shows fewer than 650,000 distinct CDR3 sequences, roughly 17% found once; its top ten account for roughly 7.7%. The sample taken for sequencing was PBMCs or a T cell subset sorted from them (not recorded which). Source of these receptors: an adult woman who had mild COVID-19 (a few samples of this study predate the infection). Cell type and time point are not known. Both conserved end residues are part of each CDR3. Fields, in order: D gene, J gene, V gene, clone size, CDR3 DNA, CDR3 protein. A D gene is named only where the DNA matches it firmly. The size of a clone is reported for some rows only, either as once, few or many, or as a class for expanded clones.

d_call: TRBD1; j_call: TRBJ2-1; v_call: TRBV12-3/TRBV12-4; clone_size: few; cdr3_nt: TGTGCCAGCAGTCCAGGGGGCCCACTCAATGAGCAGTTCTTC; cdr3_aa: CASSPGGPLNEQFF
d_call: NA; j_call: TRBJ2-1; v_call: TRBV2; clone_size: few; cdr3_nt: TGTGCCAGCAGTAACGAAAGGACGCAGTACAATGAGCAGTTCTTC; cdr3_aa: CASSNERTQYNEQFF
d_call: NA; j_call: TRBJ1-5; v_call: TRBV27; clone_size: once; cdr3_nt: TGTGCCAGCAGAAAGGGGTATAGCAATCAGCCCCAGCATTTT; cdr3_aa: CASRKGYSNQPQHF
d_call: NA; j_call: TRBJ1-1; v_call: TRBV7-9; clone_size: NA; cdr3_nt: TGTGCCAGCAGCTCAATCTACAGGGCCGTGAACACTGAAGCTTTCTTT; cdr3_aa: CASSSIYRAVNTEAFF
d_call: NA; j_call: TRBJ1-2; v_call: TRBV20-1; clone_size: NA; cdr3_nt: TGCAGTGCTAGAGACGAGGGGCTAGGTGGCTACACCTTC; cdr3_aa: CSARDEGLGGYTF
d_call: TRBD2; j_call: TRBJ2-1; v_call: TRBV24-1; clone_size: NA; cdr3_nt: TGTGCCACCAGTGGAGATCCTAGCGGGGTTGAGCAGTTCTTC; cdr3_aa: CATSGDPSGVEQFF
d_call: TRBD1; j_call: TRBJ2-7; v_call: TRBV12-3/TRBV12-4; clone_size: NA; cdr3_nt: TGTGCCAGCAGGCCCACCGGGACAGCCTACGAGCAGTACTTC; cdr3_aa: CASRPTGTAYEQYF
d_call: NA; j_call: TRBJ2-7; v_call: TRBV7-9; clone_size: NA; cdr3_nt: TGTGCCAGCAGCTCCCCGTTGGATTACTCCTACGAGCAGTACTTC; cdr3_aa: CASSSPLDYSYEQYF
d_call: NA; j_call: TRBJ2-3; v_call: TRBV7-9; clone_size: NA; cdr3_nt: TGTGCCAGCAGCTTAGTTATCGGACTGAGCACAGATACGCAGTATTTT; cdr3_aa: CASSLVIGLSTDTQYF
d_call: TRBD2; j_call: TRBJ2-3; v_call: TRBV2; clone_size: NA; cdr3_nt: TGTGCCAGCAGCCGATTTGCGGGGGGGATCACAGATACGCAGTATTTT; cdr3_aa: CASSRFAGGITDTQYF
d_call: TRBD2; j_call: TRBJ2-1; v_call: TRBV4-2; clone_size: NA; cdr3_nt: TGTGCCAGCAGCCAAGTCCCCCGCGGGAGGGGTGAGCAGTTCTTC; cdr3_aa: CASSQVPRGRGEQFF
d_call: TRBD2; j_call: TRBJ2-7; v_call: TRBV3-1; clone_size: many; cdr3_nt: TGTGCCAGCAGCCATCTTTGGACTAGCGGGGCGTCTAGTTCCTACGAGCAGTACTTC; cdr3_aa: CASSHLWTSGASSSYEQYF
d_call: NA; j_call: TRBJ2-5; v_call: TRBV12-3/TRBV12-4; clone_size: NA; cdr3_nt: TGTGCCAGCAGTTTCTCAATAAGGGGGGAGACCCAGTACTTC; cdr3_aa: CASSFSIRGETQYF
d_call: TRBD2; j_call: TRBJ2-2; v_call: TRBV4-1; clone_size: NA; cdr3_nt: TGCGCCAGCAGCCCGTGGACTAGCTCCGGGGAGCTGTTTTTT; cdr3_aa: CASSPWTSSGELFF
d_call: TRBD1; j_call: TRBJ2-7; v_call: TRBV18; clone_size: few; cdr3_nt: TGTGCCAGCTCACCACCACCTGGGACAGGGACCTACGAGCAGTACTTC; cdr3_aa: CASSPPPGTGTYEQYF
d_call: NA; j_call: TRBJ1-1; v_call: TRBV4-1; clone_size: few; cdr3_nt: TGCGCCAGCAGCCAAGGTCCGGGGGAGAACACTGAAGCTTTCTTT; cdr3_aa: CASSQGPGENTEAFF
d_call: NA; j_call: TRBJ2-7; v_call: TRBV6-5; clone_size: NA; cdr3_nt: TGTGCCAGCTTTGACTCCTACGAGCAGTACTTC; cdr3_aa: CASFDSYEQYF
d_call: NA; j_call: TRBJ1-6; v_call: TRBV12-3/TRBV12-4; clone_size: few; cdr3_nt: TGTGCCAGCAGTTTGACTGTGGCGTCACCCCTCCACTTT; cdr3_aa: CASSLTVASPLHF
d_call: NA; j_call: TRBJ1-4; v_call: TRBV24-1; clone_size: NA; cdr3_nt: TGTGCCACCAGAAACCCATCAACTAATGAAAAACTGTTTTTT; cdr3_aa: CATRNPSTNEKLFF
d_call: TRBD2; j_call: TRBJ2-1; v_call: TRBV7-6; clone_size: NA; cdr3_nt: TGTGCCAGCAGCTTAGCGCTAAAGGGACTAGTGTCTGATGAGCAGTTCTTC; cdr3_aa: CASSLALKGLVSDEQFF
d_call: TRBD2; j_call: TRBJ2-3; v_call: TRBV5-1; clone_size: many; cdr3_nt: TGCGCCAGCAGCTTGACCGGCGCGACTAGCGGGAGGACAGATACGCAGTATTTT; cdr3_aa: CASSLTGATSGRTDTQYF
d_call: NA; j_call: TRBJ2-5; v_call: TRBV6-5; clone_size: few; cdr3_nt: TGTGCCAGCAGTTACTTCGAAGGCAGCCAAGAGACCCAGTACTTC; cdr3_aa: CASSYFEGSQETQYF
d_call: NA; j_call: TRBJ2-7; v_call: TRBV7-9; clone_size: few; cdr3_nt: TGTGCCAGCAGCTCCCACCGGGACGAGCAGTACTTC; cdr3_aa: CASSSHRDEQYF
d_call: NA; j_call: TRBJ2-7; v_call: TRBV3-1; clone_size: few; cdr3_nt: TGTGCCAGCATGGGACCTATCTTCTACGAGCAGTACTTC; cdr3_aa: CASMGPIFYEQYF
d_call: TRBD1; j_call: TRBJ2-7; v_call: TRBV12-3/TRBV12-4; clone_size: many; cdr3_nt: TGTGCCAGCAACCCGGGACAGGGGCCCGTCTACGAGCAGTACTTC; cdr3_aa: CASNPGQGPVYEQYF
d_call: NA; j_call: TRBJ2-5; v_call: TRBV6-6; clone_size: NA; cdr3_nt: TGTGCCAGCAGAATACAGGGCAATCGGCAAGAGACCCAGTACTTC; cdr3_aa: CASRIQGNRQETQYF
d_call: NA; j_call: TRBJ1-5; v_call: TRBV4-1; clone_size: NA; cdr3_nt: TGCGCCAGCAGCCAAGATAGTTGGCAGGCGCTGAGGGCCCAGCATTTT; cdr3_aa: CASSQDSWQALRAQHF
d_call: NA; j_call: TRBJ1-1; v_call: TRBV9; clone_size: NA; cdr3_nt: TGTGCCAGCAGCGTAGCAGGTGTTGGCACTGAAGCTTTCTTT; cdr3_aa: CASSVAGVGTEAFF
d_call: NA; j_call: TRBJ1-2; v_call: TRBV25-1; clone_size: NA; cdr3_nt: TGTGCCAGCAGTGAATCGGCAGTAAACTATGGCTACACCTTC; cdr3_aa: CASSESAVNYGYTF
d_call: NA; j_call: TRBJ2-3; v_call: TRBV5-1; clone_size: few; cdr3_nt: TGCGCCAGCAGCGAGGGGAATACGCAGTATTTT; cdr3_aa: CASSEGNTQYF
d_call: TRBD1; j_call: TRBJ2-7; v_call: TRBV10-3; clone_size: many; cdr3_nt: TGTGCCATCAGCCCCGGGACAGGTGGCTACGAGCAGTACTTC; cdr3_aa: CAISPGTGGYEQYF
d_call: NA; j_call: TRBJ1-1; v_call: TRBV4-2; clone_size: NA; cdr3_nt: TGTGCCAGCAGCCAAGATCAGGGCAGGATTGAAGCTTTCTTT; cdr3_aa: CASSQDQGRIEAFF
d_call: NA; j_call: TRBJ2-3; v_call: TRBV4-3; clone_size: few; cdr3_nt: TGCGCCAGCAGCCCCCCGGGGAATACGCAGTATTTT; cdr3_aa: CASSPPGNTQYF
d_call: NA; j_call: TRBJ1-5; v_call: TRBV18; clone_size: NA; cdr3_nt: TGTGCCAGCTCACCTACGAGGGATCAGCCCCAGCATTTT; cdr3_aa: CASSPTRDQPQHF
d_call: NA; j_call: TRBJ1-1; v_call: TRBV5-1; clone_size: many; cdr3_nt: TGCGCCAGCAGCTTGGGGGGACTGGCGAACACTGAAGCTTTCTTT; cdr3_aa: CASSLGGLANTEAFF
d_call: NA; j_call: TRBJ2-1; v_call: TRBV2; clone_size: NA; cdr3_nt: TGTGCCAGCTGTCAGAGGGGGGCCGCCTACAATGAGCAGTTCTTC; cdr3_aa: CASCQRGAAYNEQFF
d_call: TRBD2; j_call: TRBJ2-5; v_call: TRBV24-1; clone_size: NA; cdr3_nt: TGTGCCACCAGTGGCGGGCTAGCGGGAAACCAAGAGACCCAGTACTTC; cdr3_aa: CATSGGLAGNQETQYF
d_call: TRBD2; j_call: TRBJ2-3; v_call: TRBV5-6; clone_size: few; cdr3_nt: TGTGCCAGCAGAACCCTTATTAGCGGGAGGGCCGGAGATACGCAGTATTTT; cdr3_aa: CASRTLISGRAGDTQYF
d_call: TRBD1; j_call: TRBJ1-1; v_call: TRBV18; clone_size: NA; cdr3_nt: TGTGCCAGCTCACCACCATCAGGGGGCCCCACTGAAGCTTTCTTT; cdr3_aa: CASSPPSGGPTEAFF
d_call: NA; j_call: TRBJ2-5; v_call: TRBV20-1; clone_size: few; cdr3_nt: TGCAGTGCTAGTTTACAGAGAGAGACCCAGTACTTC; cdr3_aa: CSASLQRETQYF
d_call: NA; j_call: TRBJ2-7; v_call: TRBV7-9; clone_size: NA; cdr3_nt: TGTGCCAGCAGCTTAGCCCCCTCCGGAAGGGACGAGCAGTACTTC; cdr3_aa: CASSLAPSGRDEQYF
d_call: NA; j_call: TRBJ2-5; v_call: TRBV6-5; clone_size: NA; cdr3_nt: TGTGCCAGCAGTCCTCGAGGGGGATTCTACCAAGAGACCCAGTACTTC; cdr3_aa: CASSPRGGFYQETQYF